This TCR beta chain emerged from a study of read filtering for tumor transcriptome and immune sequencing. Study details: Whole-transcriptome libraries were prepared after DNase treatment.

This clonotype was counted ten times or more. Its antigen is undetermined. Molecular barcoded adaptors covering alpha/delta and beta/gamma chains were used on roughly 400 ng RNA. Using its own MiXCR run on the reads, TCRdb lists one record per CDR3 protein. The top ten hold approximately 10% of the sample, which has about 62,000 distinct CDR3 sequences, about 19% seen once. Sampling of bone marrow took place during active disease in every patient. V lost 1 base and J 2 bases, leaving 12 bases between the germline ends. The CDR3 is 16 amino acids. CDR1 and CDR2 (germline): SGHAT, FQNNGV. Study-level points and caveats: Compared with RNA-seq, IR-seq gave much higher clonotype depth and reliability.

The receptor was isolated from a donor over 35 with multiple myeloma. The J gene is TRBJ2-1, the V gene TRBV11-2, with D possibly TRBD2 on 5 matching bases. The sequenced sample consisted of a population of CD138-negative cells sorted from bone marrow. CDR3: CASSLVASWAYNEQFF. DNA for the CDR3: TGTGCCAGCAGCTTAGTCGCTAGCTGGGCCTACAATGAGCAGTTCTTC. The variable domain in full, with the rest retrieved from reference TRBV11-2 and TRBJ2-1, is EAGVAQSPRYKIIEKRQSVAFWCNPISGHATLYWYQQILGQGPKLLIQFQNNGVVDDSQLPKDRFSAERLKGVDSTLKIQPAKLEDSAVYLCASSLVASWAYNEQFFGPGTRLTVL.